Shown below are 23 T cell receptor beta chains from a single sample sequenced in a study of response to subunit inactivated influenza vaccine. MiXCR was run by TCRdb on the RT-PCR reads, yielding one entry per CDR3 protein. The sample contains approximately 730,000 distinct CDR3 sequences, approximately 15% of which appear only once. Sequenced material: PBMCs from blood, taken around two weeks before vaccination. These receptors were taken from a man in his forties or fifties who received an inactivated influenza vaccine.

This clonotype has at least ten counts. The chain joins TRBV28 to TRBJ2-3; D is unclear. CDR1 is MDHEN and CDR2 is SYDVKM in the germline V gene. CDR3 length equals 13 residues. V shed 6 bases and J shed 0 bases, with 7 bases lying between them. The CDR3 DNA follows: TGTGCCAGCAGGAGGTCTAGCACAGATACGCAGTATTTT. This codes for CASRRSSTDTQYF.

This clonotype was seen a few times. The chain combines TRBV28 with TRBJ2-7; no clear D gene. The CDR3 is made up of 16 amino acids. In germline, CDR1 is MDHEN, CDR2 SYDVKM. The germline V and J ends were trimmed by 7 bases and 0 bases, with 19 bases remaining between them. This CDR3 is CASTPPAGWSSYEQYF. The CDR3, as DNA: TGTGCCAGCACCCCCCCGGCCGGGTGGAGCTCCTACGAGCAGTACTTC.

This clonotype was counted only a few times. J is TRBJ2-7 and V is TRBV28; weak D call: TRBD1 (5 bases). Germline assignment: CDR1 MDHEN and CDR2 SYDVKM. CDR3 length: 15 residues. V gave up 4 bases and J gave up 3 bases, with 16 bases separating them. Here the CDR3 reads CASSSSGIFDYEQYF. The CDR3 DNA sequence: TGTGCCAGCAGTTCTTCAGGGATCTTCGACTACGAGCAGTACTTC.

This clonotype has at least ten counts. The chain links TRBV28 to TRBJ2-1, with 9 bases matching TRBD2. The V gene end was trimmed by 3 bases and the J gene end by 8 bases; junction bases not matched to a gene: 14. There are 17 residues in the CDR3. Germline V gene data show CDR1 as MDHEN and CDR2 as SYDVKM. The CDR3: CASSFMAGGPIGYEQFF. The CDR3 DNA reads TGTGCCAGCAGTTTTATGGCGGGAGGGCCGATTGGGTATGAGCAGTTCTTC.

The chain employs TRBV29-1 and TRBJ1-1, with D uncertain. Trimming took off 7 bases at V and 1 base at J, with 13 bases between the two ends. Germline CDR1 is SQVTM and CDR2 is ANQGSEA. This CDR3 spans 13 amino acids. CDR3 nucleotide sequence: TGCAGCGCCGAGCTACGGGGGAACACTGAAGCTTTCTTT. It is translated as CSAELRGNTEAFF.

This clonotype was picked up many times. This chain connects TRBV12-3 or TRBV12-4 to TRBJ2-2, with D possibly TRBD2 on 6 matching bases. This CDR3 is built from 14 residues. Trimming removed 5 bases from V and 1 base from J, with 8 bases in between. The CDR3 loop reads CASSAGWNTGELFF. The CDR3 coding sequence is TGTGCCAGCAGTGCGGGGTGGAACACCGGGGAGCTGTTTTTT.

This clonotype was observed at least ten times. The chain recombines TRBV4-3 with TRBJ1-6; TRBD1 matches 8 bases. V was clipped by 4 bases and J by 5 bases; unmatched bases: 4. This CDR3 has 15 amino acids. Looked up from germline, CDR1 is LGHNA and CDR2 is YSLEER. CDR3 sequence reads: CASSPADRDNSPLHF. The CDR3 DNA reads TGCGCCAGCAGCCCGGCGGACAGGGATAATTCACCCCTCCACTTT.

This clonotype was seen more than once but under ten times. The J gene is TRBJ2-7, the V gene TRBV10-3; 11 bases line up with TRBD2. Per germline, CDR1 ENHRY and CDR2 SYGVKD. With 3 bases clipped from V and 4 bases from J, the junction kept 8 bases outside the gene matches. This CDR3 is built from 16 residues. In DNA, the CDR3 is TGTGCCATCAGTGACTGGGGACTAGCGGCGCAATACGAGCAGTACTTC. The encoded protein is CAISDWGLAAQYEQYF.

The chain has TRBV20-1 and TRBJ2-7, with 9 bases fitting TRBD1. The junction had 1 base not matched to a gene; V was cut back by 1 base and J by 6 bases. CDR1 DFQATT and CDR2 SNEGSKA come from the germline V gene (reference sequence). The CDR3 length is 12 residues. DNA of the CDR3: TGCAGTGCTAGAGGACAGGGGGGCGAGCAGTACTTC. It encodes CSARGQGGEQYF.

This clonotype was counted at least ten times. The genes are TRBV2 and TRBJ2-1, with 11 bases fitting TRBD1. Germline V gene sequence: CDR1 SNHLY, CDR2 FYNNEI. V lost 6 bases and J lost 4; bases outside the gene matches: 5. This CDR3 contains 15 residues. Here the CDR3 reads CASRWTGGAYNEQFF. Written as DNA, the CDR3 is TGTGCCAGCAGATGGACAGGGGGCGCGTACAATGAGCAGTTCTTC.

This clonotype was recorded at least ten times. The chain has TRBV12-3 or TRBV12-4 and TRBJ1-3; D is unresolved. CDR3 length equals 14 residues. V was clipped by 7 bases and J by 0 bases, with 10 bases between them. The CDR3, as DNA: TGTGCCAGCACCCCTCATCGCTCTGGAAACACCATATATTTT. Protein: CASTPHRSGNTIYF.

This chain links TRBV11-2 with TRBJ2-5; D is unresolved. The CDR3 contains 12 residues. The V gene's germline CDR1 is SGHAT and CDR2 FQNNGV. Trimming stripped 0 bases from V and 7 bases from J, with 6 bases between. The CDR3 bases are TGTGCCAGCAGCTTAGAGTTGGGGACCCAGTACTTC. Translating it yields CASSLELGTQYF.

This sequence joins TRBV11-2 and TRBJ2-7, with D maybe TRBD1 (6 bases). The end of the DNA aligns better with TRBJ2-1, so the J call may be wrong. The CDR3 extends over 13 amino acids. Germline CDR1 is SGHAT and CDR2 is FQNNGV. Here the CDR3 reads CASSLGTDYEQFF. The CDR3 bases are TGTGCCAGCAGCTTAGGGACAGACTACGAGCAGTTCTTC.

This clonotype occurred many times. This chain uses TRBV4-2 with TRBJ2-7; the D gene is possibly TRBD2 (6 bases). The CDR3 consists of 16 residues. From germline, CDR1 is LGHNA and CDR2 YNFKEQ. The germline V and J ends were trimmed by 0 bases and 0 bases, with 12 bases remaining between them. The CDR3 nucleotides are TGTGCCAGCAGCCAAGAGACGGGGGAACCCTCCTACGAGCAGTACTTC. Translation gives CASSQETGEPSYEQYF.

As regards this clonotype: The junction departs from the called germline gene at one end, perhaps through a read error. The chain joins TRBV7-9 to TRBJ2-1; maybe TRBD2 (5 bases). CDR3 length equals 14 residues. Germline V CDR1 and CDR2: SEHNR, FQNEAQ (reference sequence). The CDR3 spells CASSLAAGDLEQFF. The DNA for the CDR3 is TGTGCCAGCAGCTTAGCCGCCGGGGATCTTGAGCAATTCTTC.

The chain employs TRBV20-1 and TRBJ2-7, with D possibly being TRBD2 (6 bases). The CDR3 contains 12 residues. V was trimmed by 6 bases and J by 3 bases, leaving 12 bases between them. Germline V gene data show CDR1 as DFQATT and CDR2 as SNEGSKA (reference sequence). CDR3 bases: TGCAGTGCCAGGAACGGGGGCTACGAGCAGTACTTC. Translating gives CSARNGGYEQYF.

This clonotype was found a few times. The chain links TRBV7-8 to TRBJ1-6; D unresolved. Germline CDR1 reads SGHVS; CDR2 reads FQNEAQ. The CDR3 has 16 amino acids. Trimming left V 5 bases short and J 0 bases short, with 11 bases between. Written as DNA, the CDR3 is TGTGCCAGCAGCGAGCGGCTCAGCTCCTATAATTCACCCCTCCACTTT. Its protein is CASSERLSSYNSPLHF.

The chain uses TRBV4-1 and TRBJ1-2, with a possible D match to TRBD1 (6 bases). There are 16 residues in the CDR3. Germline V gene data show CDR1 as MGHRA and CDR2 as YSYEKL. Deletions cut 0 bases from V and 4 bases from J, with 15 bases between. In DNA form, the CDR3 reads TGCGCCAGCAGCCAAGATCCGGGGGGCGCCGGCTATGGCTACACCTTC. Translated: CASSQDPGGAGYGYTF.

This CDR3 reads CASSSLGLAGTNTGELFF. For the CDR3, the DNA is TGTGCCAGCAGTTCTTTAGGACTAGCGGGGACGAACACCGGGGAGCTGTTTTTT. The J gene is TRBJ2-2, the V gene TRBV27; 12 bases align to TRBD2. Unmatched junction bases numbered 6, after V lost 4 bases and J lost 0 bases. The CDR3 is 18 amino acids. Looked up from germline, CDR1 is MNHEY and CDR2 is SMNVEV (reference sequence).

The rearrangement links TRBV4-1 to TRBJ2-1, with 9 bases lining up with TRBD1. The CDR3 loop spans 16 amino acids. Germline loops: CDR1 MGHRA, CDR2 YSYEKL. The V and J ends lost 2 bases and 1 base, in that order; junction bases with no gene match: 3. The CDR3 spells CASSQTGTGSYNEQFF. The CDR3 DNA reads as TGCGCCAGCAGCCAAACCGGGACAGGGTCCTACAATGAGCAGTTCTTC.

This clonotype was seen only a few times. The chain joins TRBV5-1 to TRBJ1-1; no definite D call. The CDR3 loop spans 14 amino acids. The germline V gene has CDR1 SGHRS and CDR2 YFSETQ. V lost 0 bases, J lost 1 base, and 7 bases lay in between. The DNA for the CDR3 is TGCGCCAGCAGCTTGGCTAAGTCGAACACTGAAGCTTTCTTT. Encoded protein: CASSLAKSNTEAFF.

This clonotype was seen only a few times. The chain links TRBV11-2 to TRBJ1-2; D perhaps matches TRBD1 (5 bases). Germline values: CDR1 SGHAT, CDR2 FQNNGV. V lost 4 bases and J 2 bases, leaving 14 bases between the germline ends. The CDR3 has 15 amino acids. CDR3 in amino acids: CASSYLGRRNYGYTF. In DNA form, the CDR3 reads TGTGCCAGCAGCTACCTGGGACGTAGGAACTATGGCTACACCTTC. Complete variable domain (other parts from reference TRBV11-2 and TRBJ1-2): EAGVAQSPRYKIIEKRQSVAFWCNPISGHATLYWYQQILGQGPKLLIQFQNNGVVDDSQLPKDRFSAERLKGVDSTLKIQPAKLEDSAVYLCASSYLGRRNYGYTFGSGTRLTVV.

The chain uses TRBV15 and TRBJ2-2, with TRBD2 matching 10 bases. The CDR3 is 17 amino acids. Germline values: CDR1 LNHNV, CDR2 YYDKDF (reference sequence). V lost 0 bases to trimming and J lost 4 bases; unmatched junction nucleotides: 5. DNA for the CDR3: TGTGCCACCAGCAGAGATGCAACTAGCGGGGCCACCGGGGAGCTGTTTTTT. Amino acids: CATSRDATSGATGELFF.